One sample yielded the 8 T cell receptor beta chains listed below, sequenced in a study of PD-1 blockade in classical Hodgkin lymphoma. Repertoires were generated with immunoSEQ multiplex PCR, while TCRdb's copy carries only in-frame clones and drops some. The sample lists about 13,000 clones; 65% to 80% were seen once. Every patient relapsed after autologous stem cell transplantation, and brentuximab vedotin exposure varied. The authors enriched CD8+ T cells from thawed PBMCs via magnetic negative selection. The sequencing here drew on CD8+ T cells from blood, taken at baseline. These receptors all stem from a human donor with classical Hodgkin lymphoma.

The chain couples TRBV5-6 to TRBJ2-4, with D possibly being TRBD2 (6 bases). Germline V lookup: CDR1 SGHDT, CDR2 YYEEEE. V was pared by 4 bases and J by 7 bases, with 12 bases between. This CDR3 is 13 amino acids long. The CDR3 nucleotides read TGTGCCAGCAGCCCCGGGACTTCTAACATTCAGTACTTC. It is translated as CASSPGTSNIQYF.

The chain employs TRBV7-9 and TRBJ2-7, with 8 bases that match TRBD1. The length of the CDR3 is 16 residues. CDR1 and CDR2 from the germline V gene are SEHNR and FQNEAQ (reference sequence). V trimming: 5 bases; J trimming: 0 bases; junction bases outside the gene matches: 9. CDR3 amino acids: CASSPTTGVLSYEQYF. Written as DNA, the CDR3 is TGTGCCAGCAGCCCTACGACAGGGGTACTCTCCTACGAGCAGTACTTC.

This clone is a singleton in its sample. The chain links TRBV30 to TRBJ2-1; 8 bases are shared with TRBD1. The germline V gene encodes CDR1 GTSNPN and CDR2 SVGIG (reference sequence). The CDR3 has 14 residues. J lost 15 bases, V lost 3 bases, and 16 bases had no gene match. CDR3 nucleotide sequence: TGTGCCTGGAGAACCGGACAGGGTCGGCCCGTCGGGTTCTTC. Amino acid sequence: CAWRTGQGRPVGFF.

The chain combines TRBV4-1 with TRBJ1-2; no definite D call. CDR1 and CDR2 (germline): MGHRA, YSYEKL. This CDR3 is built from 15 residues. Between the trimmed V and J ends, which lost 1 base and 4 bases, there was a span of 13 bases. The CDR3 protein is CASSQVFLLSYGYTF. The CDR3 region has the DNA TGCGCCAGCAGCCAAGTGTTCTTGCTTAGCTATGGCTACACCTTC.

This chain connects TRBV7-9 to TRBJ2-7; TRBD2 matches 8 bases. This CDR3 is built from 15 residues. Germline V CDR1 and CDR2: SEHNR, FQNEAQ (reference sequence). V trimming: 5 bases; J trimming: 4 bases; junction bases outside the gene matches: 10. For the CDR3, the DNA is TGTGCCAGCAGCCATGGTATGGCGGGGGGTTACGAGCAGTACTTC. It codes for CASSHGMAGGYEQYF.

The gene calls are TRBV5-8 and TRBJ2-2; D gene unclear. The ends were cut back, 0 bases at V and 8 bases at J, with 5 bases in the middle. CDR1 and CDR2 from the germline V gene are SGHTS and YDEGEE. The CDR3 has 12 amino acids. CDR3 loop: CASSLVWGELFF. The CDR3 region has the DNA TGTGCCAGCAGCTTGGTTTGGGGGGAGCTGTTTTTT.

This clone was counted a few times. This rearrangement joins TRBV7-9 to TRBJ2-2, with 8 bases fitting TRBD2. The V segment lost 3 bases and the J segment 6 bases; nucleotides outside the gene matches: 3. Germline lookup yields CDR1 SEHNR and CDR2 FQNEAQ (reference sequence). This CDR3 contains 14 residues. CDR3 loop: CASSFQRGPGELFF. CDR3 coding DNA: TGTGCCAGCAGCTTTCAGCGGGGGCCCGGGGAGCTGTTTTTT.

This sequence joins TRBV5-6 and TRBJ2-3, with D hard to call. V lost 5 bases and J 3 bases, leaving 19 bases between the germline ends. The germline V gene encodes CDR1 SGHDT and CDR2 YYEEEE. The CDR3 runs to 16 residues. CDR3 residues: CASSSISGLKTDTQYF. CDR3 nucleotide sequence: TGTGCCAGCAGTTCCATCTCTGGATTAAAGACAGATACGCAGTATTTT.